This T cell receptor beta chain comes out of a study of human T cells and chemical hapten exposure. Time point meaning: patch test 1, 2 weeks after DPC sensitization. Treatment described: therapeutic diphenylcyclopropenone sensitization with weekly scalp DPC. This clonotype was detected many times. The germline V and J ends were trimmed by 2 bases and 0 bases, with 5 bases remaining between them. Germline V gives CDR1 GTSNPN, CDR2 SVGIG (reference sequence). The length of the CDR3 is 13 residues. TCRdb used MiXCR to reprocess the RACE reads, holding one entry per CDR3 protein. Here the sample spans about 81,000 distinct CDR3 sequences, about 8% being singletons.

The sample here was whole blood, taken in connection with sensitization to the hapten diphenylcyclopropenone (DPC). This sequence joins TRBV30 and TRBJ1-5; D is uncertain. The TCR was taken from a woman younger than 45 with alopecia areata. Some clones in this sample may be carry-over from other donors' samples. CDR3 region: CAWSMDSNQPQHF. The CDR3 nucleotides are TGTGCCTGGAGTATGGATAGCAATCAGCCCCAGCATTTT.